This T cell receptor (beta chain) stems from a study of cytomegalovirus exposure and HLA in healthy donors (dated by TCRdb to 2017 to 2019). With regard to the full study: In an earlier analysis of approximately 500 of the donors, 276 Gb of sequence data and approximately 100 million unique TCR beta sequences from about 179 million T cells were reported. An early release covering about 600 HLA-typed donors comprised around 300 gigabases of sequencing data and some 79 million unique TCR sequences. The genetic ancestry cluster associated with self-reported Caucasian donors included approximately 85% of the approximately 410 genotyped donors. The study aimed to test whether cataloging public T cell receptors could reveal signatures of past pathogen exposure. Using immunosequencing, the study profiled T cell repertoires from 500 to 800 subjects and related those repertoires to cytomegalovirus serostatus. Besides the first cohort of under 700 subjects, a separate validation cohort made up of over 95 different subjects was used. The study combined high-throughput TCR immunosequencing, statistical association of individual TCRs with disease status, and machine learning to predict cytomegalovirus infection status. In a later analysis, previously published TCR beta repertoires from several hundred donors were re-analyzed and high-resolution HLA genotyping was added so that TCR occurrence patterns could be studied. Rather than drawing on any new phenotypic data, the later analysis identified candidate immune exposures from TCR beta sequences and the way those sequences occurred across donors. In an earlier analysis of 587 of the donors, high-throughput TCR beta sequencing was used to judge whether each TCR beta V gene segment behaved as functional or pseudogenic. Donor age, sex, ethnicity and CMV serostatus were compiled alongside the repertoire data. Genome-wide SNP genotypes for about 60% of the roughly 670 donors were used in a later genetic analysis, which treated that subset as a discovery cohort. All discovery cohort repertoires had been generated using a single sequencing platform. HLA typing included class I and class II loci at four-digit resolution. Typing coverage differed by locus: A, B, C, DRB1 and DQB1 were typed in roughly 620-640 donors, DQA1 in 522, DPA1 in around 600, and DPB1 in approximately 450. A few DR-DQ haplotypes were treated as single units for association and clustering because of strong linkage in the cohort. Among some 400 genotyped donors of the cohort, an average of approximately 240,000 unique TCR beta nucleotide sequences were sequenced per donor, roughly 20% of them non-productive.

The receptor library was made with the immunoSEQ multiplex PCR assay. For the multiplex PCR, a mixture combining 60 forward primers for TCR Vbeta segments and 13 reverse primers for TCR Jbeta segments was used. The CDR3 region of rearranged TCR beta genes was amplified from genomic DNA with a multiplex PCR assay. On the Illumina HiSeq System, the amplified TCR beta libraries were sequenced as 87-base-pair reads. The paper's data handling went like this. Across the 700 or so repertoires, a later analysis counted some 81 million unique TCR beta chains, about 10 million of which were shared by at least two donors. A nearest-neighbor algorithm error-corrected the raw reads and collapsed the reads into unique sequences, merging closely related sequences to remove PCR and sequencing errors. Alignment of CDR3 sequences to IMGT reference sequences was used to assign V, D and J gene segments. For a sequence to be retained, a match of at least six nucleotides was required to both a V gene segment and a J gene segment. A rearrangement was called productive if the CDR3 had no stop codons and remained in frame with V and J, and every other rearrangement was called non-productive. Following IMGT convention, CDR3 was defined as the stretch from the second conserved V-encoded cysteine to the conserved J-encoded phenylalanine. The earlier analysis of fewer than 750 of the donors excluded sequences that lacked an unambiguous match to a single V gene segment. An earlier analysis of 450 to 650 of the donors called V segments functional above 56.7% productive rearrangements and segregating when the between-donor standard deviation exceeded 5%. A statistical classification framework was built for diagnosing cytomegalovirus status from the catalog of TCR beta chain sequences. In a later analysis, V and J genes were assigned by comparing TCR nucleotide sequences against IMGT/GENE-DB human TR gene sequences. Using the TCRdist pipeline, a later analysis assigned CDR3 sequences along with most-parsimonious VDJ recombination scenarios. In a later analysis, every TCR beta chain was defined by the combination of its CDR3 amino acid sequence and its V-gene family, and reads without a unique V-gene family were dropped. A later analysis removed roughly 590 highly shared, low-generation-probability nucleotide sequences to deal with suspected cross-contamination and a sequencing artifact. A later analysis calculated a clonal expansion index for each public chain from normalized within-repertoire ranks of inferred template counts. Generation probabilities in a later analysis came from a VDJ recombination model fitted to out-of-frame rearrangements, and those results were checked against IGoR. In a later analysis, TCR-TCR, TCR-HLA and TCR-CMV co-occurrence was scored with hypergeometric tests, and a repertoire-size bias correction was applied to TCR pairs. To estimate false discovery rates, a later analysis permuted the HLA or CMV assignments 20 times. In a later analysis, co-occurring TCRs were grouped using DBSCAN, and TCRdist sequence similarity was added for clustering within HLA-allele-positive subsets. Repertoires with fewer than 30,000 or more than 120,000 public chains, plus five repertoires with anomalous nucleotide sharing, were excluded from co-occurrence clustering. TCRdb carries this immuneACCESS record with in-frame sequences only. Its versions omit some clonotypes, under half of them owing to an unresolved V gene in the studies checked, with the rest unexplained. Clonal size and the V and J genes are those of that table, whereas D and trimming came from the DNA. The sample contains about 200,000 clones, 60% to 80% of them found a single time. Approximately 2% of the sample belongs to the ten largest clones.

Inclusive of the bounding cysteine and phenylalanine, the CDR3 is 15 residues long. Only CDR3 DNA is held: 45 bases, read in frame from base 1. Trimmed from V: 3 bases; trimmed from J: 4 bases; junction bases lacking a gene match: 9. Sequences SGHKS (CDR1) and YYEKEE (CDR2) are obtained from the germline V gene (reference sequence). On the study overall, not on this receptor specifically: In a later analysis, TCR association rates were found to vary across HLA loci, with the most associated TCRs seen for DRB1 alleles and the fewest for HLA-C alleles. Roughly uniform sequencing depth across donors was assumed in presence/absence analyses, although this assumption may not hold. Three of the identified cytomegalovirus-associated TCR beta chains were confirmed in vitro to be specific for cytomegalovirus antigens. Broadly in line with IMGT annotations, most TCR beta V segments showed up in productive rearrangements about 87% or about 30% of the time in an earlier analysis of some 590 of the donors. The authors suggested that the approach could potentially be generalized to other disease states and immunological phenotypes. A cluster of highly shared sequence variants was judged likely to represent a technical artifact of the sequencing pipeline. Strong co-occurrence of HLA alleles, especially DR and DQ, made assigning TCR associations to individual alleles difficult. In a later analysis, HLA-associated TCR beta chains were found to be more clonally expanded and to have lower generation probabilities than equally common non-associated chains. A later analysis found that most CMV-associated TCR beta chains appeared HLA-restricted, with HLA associations seemingly driven largely by CMV exposure. Because HLA typing was unavailable for some donors at each locus, only the typed subset was used in association tests. Around 16 rarely observed V segments, including chromosome 9 orphons, were excluded from the earlier analysis of about 600 of the donors because counts were too low. Some IMGT-functional V segments, including TRBV6-2 and TRBV6-3, could not be distinguished by the 87-base-pair reads and were therefore excluded. For the cohort, immune exposure information was limited to CMV serostatus. In a later genetic analysis, fewer N-insertions in productive TCRs were reported among donors in an Asian-associated ancestry cluster than the roughly 710-donor mean. Across donors, most TCR sequences were observed very rarely, whereas some public TCRs were present in many individuals. Correlated functional status among segregating V segments might reflect linkage disequilibrium, but an unknown experimental factor could not be ruled out. A later analysis associated about 17,000 TCR beta sequences with specific HLA alleles at a false discovery rate of 0.05. Several of the top co-occurrence clusters appeared to be linked to parvovirus B19, influenza, CMV and Epstein-Barr virus, according to a later analysis. This cohort had only TCR beta chains sequenced, and the lack of alpha or paired-chain data limited which features could be detected. The classifier was reported to diagnose cytomegalovirus status with high specificity and sensitivity in both the original and validation cohorts. A further reported finding was that TCR beta sequences accurately predicted the HLA-A and HLA-B alleles for most subjects in the first cohort. An association between a missense DCLRE1C variant and V-gene and J-gene trimming of TCR beta chains was found in a later genetic analysis and replicated in an independent cohort. In the study, around 160 TCR beta chains were listed as associated with cytomegalovirus.

The cohort consisted of 666 healthy bone marrow donors. At the time of sampling, every cohort member was nominally healthy, though immune exposures that went unrecorded were likely present. The donor tested CMV seropositive, placing the donor among the approximately 290 seropositive members of the cohort. A peripheral blood sample was collected from each donor, and TCR beta sequencing was performed on peripheral blood mononuclear cells. Genomic DNA extraction from the blood cell samples was performed with the Qiagen DNeasy Blood Extraction Kit. Of note for this clone: What antigen it recognizes has not been identified. Nothing much larger sits one base from this clone, and base qualities are not available.

The sequence joins TRBV5-5 to TRBJ1-2, with 7 central nucleotides matching TRBD1. Material for sequencing was PBMCs. This clonotype was obtained from a woman in her twenties or thirties in good health and CMV-seropositive. CDR3 sequence: CASSSTTGNFYGYTF. The nucleotides are TGTGCCAGCAGCTCGACGACAGGGAACTTCTATGGCTACACCTTC.